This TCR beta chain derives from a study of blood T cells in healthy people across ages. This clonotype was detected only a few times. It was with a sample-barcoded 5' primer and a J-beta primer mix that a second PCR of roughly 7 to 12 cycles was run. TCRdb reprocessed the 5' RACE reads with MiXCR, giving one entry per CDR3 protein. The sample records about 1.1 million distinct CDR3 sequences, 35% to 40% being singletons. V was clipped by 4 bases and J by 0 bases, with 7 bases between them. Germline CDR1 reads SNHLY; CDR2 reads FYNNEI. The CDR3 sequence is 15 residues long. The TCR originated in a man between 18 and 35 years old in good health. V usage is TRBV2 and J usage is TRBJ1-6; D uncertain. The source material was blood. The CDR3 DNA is TGTGCCAGCAGTGGCCGGAGCTCCTATAATTCACCCCTCCACTTT. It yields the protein CASSGRSSYNSPLHF.